This T cell receptor (beta chain) derives from a study of T cells in Graves' hyperthyroidism and ophthalmopathy. Study results and caveats: Most clonotypes expanded in thyroid above 0.001 were likewise present in blood.

Orbital computed tomography, thyroid ultrasound, serum thyroxine and TRAb, and clinical symptoms together informed the diagnoses. Trimming took off 1 base at V and 5 bases at J, with 9 bases between the two ends. From germline, CDR1 is SGHDT and CDR2 YYEEEE. This CDR3 has 13 amino acids. As for this clonotype: Its antigen is not identified.

Amplified regions were TCR beta CDR3 sequences from RNA transcripts. An initial round of RT-PCR targeting the TCR CDR3 relied on the HTBI primer set. MiXCR, applied by TCRdb to the multiplex PCR reads, yields one record per CDR3 protein. The sample includes approximately 640,000 distinct CDR3 sequences, under 20% of them seen just once. The V and J genes are TRBV5-6 and TRBJ2-5, with D perhaps matching TRBD2 (5 bases). The sequence was obtained from a woman aged 30 to 39 with Graves' hyperthyroidism. What was sequenced was blood. The CDR3 DNA follows: TGTGCCAGCAGCTTGCGACTAATGGAGACCCAGTACTTC. Its protein product is CASSLRLMETQYF.